A single sample gave rise to the 15 T cell receptor beta chains below, sequenced in a study of CD4+ T cells in melanoma. Data came from immunoSEQ multiplex PCR; TCRdb stores just in-frame clones and leaves some out. Of more than 20,000 clones listed, about four fifths are singletons. The sequenced material came from cells from a culture (not recorded whether cultured in vitro). These receptors were taken from a human donor with melanoma.

This sequence joins TRBV5-6 and TRBJ1-1; 8 bases agree with TRBD1. This CDR3 has 14 amino acids. Germline lookup yields CDR1 SGHDT and CDR2 YYEEEE. Trimming took 4 bases from V and 7 from J; bases not matched to a gene: 9. The CDR3 protein is CASSRYRGAGEAFF. CDR3 sequence (DNA): TGTGCCAGCAGCAGGTACAGGGGGGCTGGTGAAGCTTTCTTT.

This sequence joins TRBV6-5 and TRBJ2-5; TRBD2 aligns across 7 bases. Germline CDR1 and CDR2: MNHEY and SVGAGI. The V gene end was trimmed by 5 bases and the J gene end by 5 bases; junction bases not matched to a gene: 2. The CDR3 is made up of 12 amino acids. As DNA, the CDR3 is TGTGCCAGCAGTCAAGCGGGGGAGACCCAGTACTTC. Its protein product is CASSQAGETQYF.

The V call is TRBV9, the J call TRBJ1-5; TRBD1 matches at 7 bases. The V segment lost 4 bases and the J segment 4 bases; nucleotides outside the gene matches: 8. Looked up from germline, CDR1 is SGDLS and CDR2 is YYNGEE. The CDR3 sequence is 15 residues long. The CDR3: CASSTHGTENQPQHF. CDR3 coding DNA: TGTGCCAGCAGCACCCACGGGACAGAGAATCAGCCCCAGCATTTT.

V usage is TRBV19 and J usage is TRBJ2-2; unclear D gene. Germline V gene data show CDR1 as LNHDA and CDR2 as SQIVND (reference sequence). CDR3 size: 14 residues. Trimming removed 6 bases from V and 0 bases from J, with 8 bases in between. In DNA form, the CDR3 reads TGTGCCAGTAGGACGACCTCGAACACCGGGGAGCTGTTTTTT. Translating gives CASRTTSNTGELFF.

This chain links TRBV10-2 with TRBJ1-2; D remains ambiguous. Per germline, CDR1 WSHSY and CDR2 SAAADI. The ends were cut back, 3 bases at V and 8 bases at J, with 13 bases in the middle. This CDR3 spans 13 amino acids. In DNA, the CDR3 is TGCGCCAGCAGTGAAGGCAGGATCGGAGGCTACACCTTC. Translating it yields CASSEGRIGGYTF.

The chain has TRBV6-5 and TRBJ1-1; D is undetermined. From germline, CDR1 is MNHEY and CDR2 SVGAGI. There are 13 residues in the CDR3. Trimming took 2 bases from V and 2 from J, leaving 6 bases between them. The CDR3 DNA reads TGTGCCAGCAGTTACGTTTCAAACACTGAAGCTTTCTTT. This codes for CASSYVSNTEAFF.

The rearrangement uses TRBV4-1 and TRBJ2-7, with D hard to call. CDR3 length: 14 residues. V was shortened by 1 base and J by 3 bases, with 10 bases between the two germline ends. In germline, CDR1 is MGHRA, CDR2 YSYEKL. As DNA, the CDR3 is TGCGCCAGCAGCCAAGTCGCCCTTCACTACGAGCAGTACTTC. Translation: CASSQVALHYEQYF.

This chain joins TRBV2 and TRBJ2-5; 7 bases agree with TRBD2. CDR3 length: 15 residues. With V trimmed by 5 bases and J by 1 base, 7 bases remained unmatched. Germline V gene sequence: CDR1 SNHLY, CDR2 FYNNEI. In DNA, the CDR3 is TGTGCCAGCAGTTTGTTATCGGGGGGCCAAGAGACCCAGTACTTC. The encoded protein is CASSLLSGGQETQYF.

The chain links TRBV4-1 to TRBJ2-2; perhaps TRBD1 as D (6 bases). The CDR3 loop spans 15 amino acids. V lost 2 bases, J lost 0 bases, and 7 bases lay in between. Looked up from germline, CDR1 is MGHRA and CDR2 is YSYEKL. CDR3 residues: CASSQQGTNTGELFF. In DNA, the CDR3 is TGCGCCAGCAGCCAACAGGGGACGAACACCGGGGAGCTGTTTTTT.

V is TRBV2 and J is TRBJ2-7; D is possibly TRBD2 (5 bases). The germline CDR1 and CDR2 sequences are SNHLY and FYNNEI. The V end was cut by 4 bases, the J end by 4 bases, with 11 bases between. The CDR3 contains 13 residues. The CDR3 DNA sequence: TGTGCCAGCAGTGGGGCGGGCCTATACGAGCAGTACTTC. Translating it yields CASSGAGLYEQYF.

The rearrangement joins TRBV7-9 to TRBJ1-6; D perhaps matches TRBD1 (5 bases). Looked up from germline, CDR1 is SEHNR and CDR2 is FQNEAQ (reference sequence). The V end lost 0 bases, the J end lost 9 bases, and 12 bases lay between the germline ends. The CDR3 is 15 residues long. CDR3 loop: CASSLAPGPASPLHF. In DNA form, the CDR3 reads TGTGCCAGCAGCTTAGCGCCGGGGCCGGCTTCACCCCTCCACTTT.

The V gene is TRBV27, the J gene TRBJ1-2, with D maybe TRBD1 (5 bases). The CDR3 covers 12 residues. With 6 bases removed from V and 8 bases from J, the gap between germline ends came to 13 bases. Germline assignment: CDR1 MNHEY and CDR2 SMNVEV (reference sequence). The CDR3 DNA sequence: TGTGCCAGCAGAGAACCGGGACGAGGCTACACCTTC. Translating gives CASREPGRGYTF.

The chain links TRBV10-2 to TRBJ1-5; a weak D match, TRBD1 (5 bases). The germline V gene encodes CDR1 WSHSY and CDR2 SAAADI. The CDR3 is 13 residues long. Trimming took off 6 bases at V and 0 bases at J, with 6 bases between the two ends. The CDR3 nucleotides are TGCGCCAGCAGGGACATTAGCAATCAGCCCCAGCATTTT. This gives the protein CASRDISNQPQHF.

The genes are TRBV19 and TRBJ1-6; no clear D. Germline CDR1 and CDR2: LNHDA and SQIVND (reference sequence). There are 13 residues in the CDR3. Trimming shortened V by 4 bases and J by 12 bases, and 13 bases separated the two germline ends. Here the CDR3 reads CASSTHPIGPLHF. The CDR3 region has the DNA TGTGCCAGTAGTACTCACCCCATCGGACCCCTCCACTTT.

J is TRBJ1-3 and V is TRBV6-5; maybe TRBD1 (6 bases). This CDR3 is 15 amino acids long. V was shortened by 6 bases and J by 2 bases, with 14 bases between the two germline ends. Per the germline V gene, CDR1 is MNHEY and CDR2 is SVGAGI. This CDR3 is CASSPQGVPGNTIYF. CDR3 DNA sequence: TGTGCCAGCAGCCCACAGGGAGTCCCTGGAAACACCATATATTTT.